This T cell receptor (beta chain) was recovered during a study of CD8+ T cells in alopecia areata. The germline V gene has CDR1 SGHTA and CDR2 FQGNSA. J gave up 8 bases and V 2 bases, and 11 bases lay outside the gene matches. There are 16 residues in the CDR3. This clone was observed a handful of times. The authors extracted RNA and reverse transcribed it into cDNA as the sequencing template. Assay: immunoSEQ multiplex PCR; the TCRdb copy retains only in-frame clones and omits some. The sample includes under 40,000 clones, nearly 55% of them seen just once. In the case of a handful of patients, the CD4+ cells were sorted into CD25+CD127- cells.

The sequenced sample consisted of CD4+ Tregs sorted from blood. The gene calls are TRBV7-2 and TRBJ2-1; 8 bases are shared with TRBD2. The receptor's source is a human donor with alopecia areata. The CDR3 sequence: CASSLPPERGPYEQFF. CDR3 nucleotide sequence: TGTGCCAGCAGCTTACCCCCTGAGCGGGGGCCCTATGAGCAGTTCTTC.